This T cell receptor beta chain was recorded in a study of T cells after posttransplantation cyclophosphamide. There are 17 residues in the CDR3. Germline CDR1 is SGHTA and CDR2 is FQGNSA. V was clipped by 6 bases and J by 5 bases; unmatched bases: 13. Clones were read by immunoSEQ multiplex PCR, and TCRdb kept only the in-frame ones, dropping some. The top ten hold about 15% of the sample, which has 25,000 to 35,000 clones, around nine tenths seen once. Concerning this clone itself: Its target is not known.

Notes on the study in general: After PTCy, TRB diversity resembled that of CNI/methotrexate controls. Tissue-infiltrating T cells from skin or gut overlapped little with blood T cells.

The genes are TRBV7-2 and TRBJ2-5; TRBD2 matches 12 bases. This TCR was sampled from a woman aged 40 to 50 with a blood cancer, CMV-positive, and with a related stem cell donor. The sequencing sample was made of PBMCs. The chain's CDR3 is CASSHTRLAGGPETQYF. CDR3 nucleotide sequence: TGTGCCAGCAGTCATACTCGGCTAGCGGGGGGGCCGGAGACCCAGTACTTC.